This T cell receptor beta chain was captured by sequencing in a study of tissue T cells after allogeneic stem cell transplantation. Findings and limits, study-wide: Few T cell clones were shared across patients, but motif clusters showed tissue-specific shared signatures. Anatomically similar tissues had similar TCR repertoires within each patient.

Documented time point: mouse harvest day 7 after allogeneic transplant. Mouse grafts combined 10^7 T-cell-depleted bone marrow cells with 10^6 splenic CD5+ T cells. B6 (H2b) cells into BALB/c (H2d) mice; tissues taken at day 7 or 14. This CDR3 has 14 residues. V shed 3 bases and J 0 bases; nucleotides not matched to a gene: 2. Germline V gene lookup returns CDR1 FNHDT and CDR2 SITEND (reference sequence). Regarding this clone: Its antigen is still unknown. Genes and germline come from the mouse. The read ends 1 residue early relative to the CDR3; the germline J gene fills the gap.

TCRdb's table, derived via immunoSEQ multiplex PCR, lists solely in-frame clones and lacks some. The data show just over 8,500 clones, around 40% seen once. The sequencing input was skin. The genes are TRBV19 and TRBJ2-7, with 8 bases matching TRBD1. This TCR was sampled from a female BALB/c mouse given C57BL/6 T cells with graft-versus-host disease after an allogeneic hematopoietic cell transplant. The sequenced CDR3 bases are TGTGCCAGCAGTAGGACAGGGAGCTCCTATGAACAGTAC. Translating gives CASSRTGSSYEQY. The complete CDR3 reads CASSRTGSSYEQYF. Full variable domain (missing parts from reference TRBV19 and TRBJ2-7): GGIITQTPKFLIGQEGQKLTLKCQQNFNHDTMYWYRQDSGKGLRLIYYSITENDLQKGDLSEGYDASREKKSSFSLTVTSAQKNEMAVFLCASSRTGSSYEQYFGPGTRLTVL.